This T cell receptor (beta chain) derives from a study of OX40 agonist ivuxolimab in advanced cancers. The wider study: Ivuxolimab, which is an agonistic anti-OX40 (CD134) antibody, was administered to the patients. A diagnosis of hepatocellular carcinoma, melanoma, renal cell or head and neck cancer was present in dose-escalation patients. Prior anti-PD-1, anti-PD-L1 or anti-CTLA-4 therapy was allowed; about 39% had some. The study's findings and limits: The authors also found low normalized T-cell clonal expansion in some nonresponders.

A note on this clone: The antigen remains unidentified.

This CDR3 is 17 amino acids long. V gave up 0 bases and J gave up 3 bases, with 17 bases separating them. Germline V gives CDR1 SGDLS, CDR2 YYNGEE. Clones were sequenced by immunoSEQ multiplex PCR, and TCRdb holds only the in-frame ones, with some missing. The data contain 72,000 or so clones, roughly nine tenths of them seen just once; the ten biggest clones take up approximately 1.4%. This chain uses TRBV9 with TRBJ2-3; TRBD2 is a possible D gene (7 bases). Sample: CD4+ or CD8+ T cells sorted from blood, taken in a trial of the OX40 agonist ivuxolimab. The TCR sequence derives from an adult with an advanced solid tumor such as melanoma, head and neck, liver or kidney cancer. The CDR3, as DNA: TGTGCCAGCAGCGTAGCTACAGGAGGGGGGGCAACAGATACGCAGTATTTT. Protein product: CASSVATGGGATDTQYF.